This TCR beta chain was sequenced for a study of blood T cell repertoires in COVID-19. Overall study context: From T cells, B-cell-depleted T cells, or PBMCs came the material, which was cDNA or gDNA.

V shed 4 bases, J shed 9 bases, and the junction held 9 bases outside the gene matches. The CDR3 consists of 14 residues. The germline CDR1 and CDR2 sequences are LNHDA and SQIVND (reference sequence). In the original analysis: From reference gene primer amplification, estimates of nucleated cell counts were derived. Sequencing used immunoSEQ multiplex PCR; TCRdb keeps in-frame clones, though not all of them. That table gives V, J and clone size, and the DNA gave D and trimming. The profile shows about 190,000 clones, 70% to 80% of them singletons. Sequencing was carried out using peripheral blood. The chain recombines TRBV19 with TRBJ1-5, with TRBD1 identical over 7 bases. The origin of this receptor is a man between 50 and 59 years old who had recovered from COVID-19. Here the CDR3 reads CASSTGQAGGPQHF. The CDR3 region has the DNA TGTGCCAGTAGTACCGGACAGGCGGGTGGGCCCCAGCATTTT.